What follows are 12 T cell receptor beta chains derived from one specimen sequenced in a study of blood T cell repertoires in COVID-19. Profiled with immunoSEQ multiplex PCR; TCRdb holds only in-frame clones, not every one. This table has roughly 120,000 clones, 65% to 85% appearing once. Sequenced material: peripheral blood. All receptors come from a man in his 70s with acute or convalescent COVID-19.

The CDR3 nucleotides read TGTGCCAGCAGCTTAGAGGGTTGGGGGGGGAGACCTAACTATGGCTACACCTTC. It specifies CASSLEGWGGRPNYGYTF. The chain joins TRBV7-8 to TRBJ1-2; D may be TRBD1 (5 bases). The CDR3 is made up of 18 amino acids. Trimming cost V 1 base and J 0 bases, with 18 bases left between them. CDR1 is SGHVS, CDR2 FQNEAQ, per germline.

CDR3 bases: TGTGCCAGCAGCTTAGGATCAGGTAATCAGCCCCAGCATTTT. This sequence encodes CASSLGSGNQPQHF. V gene TRBV7-8 combines with J gene TRBJ1-5; unclear D gene. V lost 1 base to trimming and J lost 4 bases, with 8 bases between them. The CDR3 sequence is 14 residues long. Per germline, CDR1 SGHVS and CDR2 FQNEAQ.

This sequence joins TRBV4-2 and TRBJ2-6; D unclear. V was pared by 4 bases and J by 0 bases, with 7 bases between. The CDR3 consists of 15 residues. The V gene's germline CDR1 is LGHNA and CDR2 YNFKEQ. CDR3 DNA: TGTGCCAGCAGCCCGCAGAACTCTGGGGCCAACGTCCTGACTTTC. The encoded protein is CASSPQNSGANVLTF.

V usage is TRBV2 and J usage is TRBJ2-1; D not resolved. The V and J ends lost 3 bases and 5 bases respectively, with 8 bases between them. The CDR3 extends over 13 amino acids. Germline V gene lookup returns CDR1 SNHLY and CDR2 FYNNEI. Here the CDR3 DNA reads TGTGCCAGCAGTGATCCAGTCGACAATGAGCAGTTCTTC. Translation: CASSDPVDNEQFF.

This clone qualifies as medium-sized (0.01 to 0.1%). The V call is TRBV11-2, the J call TRBJ1-2, with 8 nucleotides matching TRBD1. The ends lost 1 base at V and 4 bases at J; junction bases unmatched: 5. Germline V gives CDR1 SGHAT, CDR2 FQNNGV. This CDR3 is 15 amino acids long. Here the CDR3 DNA reads TGTGCCAGCAGCTTAGCAGGGGGCCAGGTCTATGGCTACACCTTC. This encodes CASSLAGGQVYGYTF.

The chain has TRBV4-1 and TRBJ1-2; D is ambiguous. The CDR3 spans 17 residues. V lost 0 bases to trimming and J lost 3 bases, with 17 bases between them. Looked up from germline, CDR1 is MGHRA and CDR2 is YSYEKL. The CDR3 sequence: CASSQDRRARAHYGYTF. The CDR3 DNA sequence: TGCGCCAGCAGCCAAGATAGGCGTGCGAGGGCCCACTATGGCTACACCTTC.

The chain links TRBV4-1 to TRBJ1-5, with D unresolved. V dropped 1 base and J dropped 4 bases, with 8 bases sitting between them. The germline V gene encodes CDR1 MGHRA and CDR2 YSYEKL. The CDR3 has 14 amino acids. CDR3: CASSQGAVNQPQHF. The CDR3 DNA reads TGCGCCAGCAGCCAAGGGGCCGTAAATCAGCCCCAGCATTTT.

There are a few counts of this clone. The chain joins TRBV29-1 to TRBJ1-3; D not certain. The CDR3 runs 13 residues. V was cut by 6 bases and J by 0 bases, with 9 bases left in between. Germline CDR1 SQVTM, CDR2 ANQGSEA. CDR3 coding DNA: TGCAGCGTGACATCGGACTCTGGAAACACCATATATTTT. This encodes CSVTSDSGNTIYF.

The chain has TRBV10-3 and TRBJ2-1; 11 bases match TRBD2. After removal of 6 bases from V and 7 bases from J, the junction contained 8 bases not matched to a gene. Germline CDR1 ENHRY, CDR2 SYGVKD. The CDR3 runs 15 residues. This CDR3 reads CAIRVSGGAENEQFF. CDR3 bases: TGTGCCATCAGGGTTAGCGGGGGGGCCGAGAATGAGCAGTTCTTC.

The J gene is TRBJ1-2, the V gene TRBV6-6; possibly TRBD1 for D (6 bases). Trimming removed 0 bases at V and 2 bases at J, with 10 bases between. The CDR3 spans 15 residues. Germline loops: CDR1 MNHNY, CDR2 SVGAGI (reference sequence). CDR3 coding DNA: TGTGCCAGCAGTTACTCGACAGGCATCAACTATGGCTACACCTTC. It codes for CASSYSTGINYGYTF.

This clone has a single count. The V call is TRBV7-2, the J call TRBJ2-1; 9 positions match TRBD2. Germline CDR1 is SGHTA and CDR2 is FQGNSA. This CDR3 spans 14 amino acids. In nucleotides, the CDR3 is TGTGCAAGCGGGGGGCGGGGGTTGTACAATGAGCAGTTCTTC. As protein: CASGGRGLYNEQFF.

The chain joins TRBV25-1 to TRBJ1-2, with 7 bases that match TRBD1. The germline CDR1 and CDR2 sequences are MGHDK and SYGVNS. After removal of 4 bases from V and 8 bases from J, the junction contained 7 bases not matched to a gene. The CDR3 has 13 residues. The DNA for the CDR3 is TGTGCCAGCAGTGCCTCAGGGGGGCGGGGCTACACCTTC. It codes for CASSASGGRGYTF.